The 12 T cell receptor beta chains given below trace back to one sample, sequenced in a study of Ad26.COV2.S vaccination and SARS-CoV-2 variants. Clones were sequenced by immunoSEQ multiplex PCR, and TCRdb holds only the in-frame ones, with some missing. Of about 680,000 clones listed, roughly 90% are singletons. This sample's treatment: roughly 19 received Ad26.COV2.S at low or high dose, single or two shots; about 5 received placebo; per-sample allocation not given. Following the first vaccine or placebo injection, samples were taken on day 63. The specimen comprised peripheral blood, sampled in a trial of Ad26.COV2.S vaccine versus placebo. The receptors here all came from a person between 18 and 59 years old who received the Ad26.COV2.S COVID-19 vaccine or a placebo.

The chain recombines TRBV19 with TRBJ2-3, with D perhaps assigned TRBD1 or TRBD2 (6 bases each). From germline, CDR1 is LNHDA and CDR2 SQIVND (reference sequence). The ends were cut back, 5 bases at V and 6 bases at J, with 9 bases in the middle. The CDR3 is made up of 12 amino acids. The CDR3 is CASSVGGDTQYF. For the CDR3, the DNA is TGTGCCAGTAGTGTCGGGGGCGATACGCAGTATTTT.

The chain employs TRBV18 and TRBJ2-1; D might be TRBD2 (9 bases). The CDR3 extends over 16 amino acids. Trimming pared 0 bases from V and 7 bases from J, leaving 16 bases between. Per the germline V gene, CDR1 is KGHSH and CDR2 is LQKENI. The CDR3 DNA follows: TGTGCCAGCTCACCACCGGACAGGGCGGGAGGGAATGAGCAGTTCTTC. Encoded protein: CASSPPDRAGGNEQFF.

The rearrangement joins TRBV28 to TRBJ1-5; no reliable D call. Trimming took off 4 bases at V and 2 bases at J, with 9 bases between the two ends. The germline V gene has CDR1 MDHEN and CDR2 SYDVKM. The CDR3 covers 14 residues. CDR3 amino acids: CASSSASGNQPQHF. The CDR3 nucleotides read TGTGCCAGCAGTTCCGCCTCCGGCAATCAGCCCCAGCATTTT.

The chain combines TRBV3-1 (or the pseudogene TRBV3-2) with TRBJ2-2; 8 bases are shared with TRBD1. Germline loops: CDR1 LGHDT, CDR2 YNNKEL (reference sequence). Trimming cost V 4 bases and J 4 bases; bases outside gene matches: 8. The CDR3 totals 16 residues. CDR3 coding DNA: TGTGCCAGCAGCCCCCGGGGGACAGGCCTCACCGGGGAGCTGTTTTTT. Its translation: CASSPRGTGLTGELFF.

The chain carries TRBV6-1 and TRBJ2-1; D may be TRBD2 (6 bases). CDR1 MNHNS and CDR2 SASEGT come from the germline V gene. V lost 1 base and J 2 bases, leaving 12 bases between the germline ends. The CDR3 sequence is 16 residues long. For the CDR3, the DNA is TGTGCCAGCAGTGAAGTCGGAGGGGTCCCCTACAATGAGCAGTTCTTC. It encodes CASSEVGGVPYNEQFF.

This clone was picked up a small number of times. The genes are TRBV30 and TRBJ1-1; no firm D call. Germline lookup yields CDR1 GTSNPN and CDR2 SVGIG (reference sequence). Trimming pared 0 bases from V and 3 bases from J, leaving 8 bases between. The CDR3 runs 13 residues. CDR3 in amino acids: CAWSVEGYTEAFF. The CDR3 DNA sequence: TGTGCCTGGAGTGTAGAAGGTTACACTGAAGCTTTCTTT. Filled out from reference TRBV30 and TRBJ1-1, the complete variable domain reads SQTIHQWPATLVQPVGSPLSLECTVEGTSNPNLYWYRQAAGRGLQLLFYSVGIGQISSEVPQNLSASRPQDRQFILSSKKLLLSDSGFYLCAWSVEGYTEAFFGQGTRLTVV.

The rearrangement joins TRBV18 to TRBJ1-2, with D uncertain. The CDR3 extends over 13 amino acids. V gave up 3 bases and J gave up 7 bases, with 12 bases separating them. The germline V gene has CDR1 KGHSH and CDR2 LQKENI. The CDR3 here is CASSPLGEAGYTF. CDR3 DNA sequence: TGTGCCAGCTCACCCCTGGGCGAAGCTGGCTACACCTTC.

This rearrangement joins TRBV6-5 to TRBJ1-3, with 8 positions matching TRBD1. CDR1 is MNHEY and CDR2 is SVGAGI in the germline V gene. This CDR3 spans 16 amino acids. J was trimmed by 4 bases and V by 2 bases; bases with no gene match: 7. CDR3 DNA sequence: TGTGCCAGCAGTTACGCCGGGGGGACAGGCGGAAACACCATATATTTT. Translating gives CASSYAGGTGGNTIYF.

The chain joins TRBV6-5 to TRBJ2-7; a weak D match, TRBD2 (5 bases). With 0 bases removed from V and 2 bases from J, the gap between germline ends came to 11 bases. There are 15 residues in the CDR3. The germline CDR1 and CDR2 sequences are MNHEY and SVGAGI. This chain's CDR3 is CASSYSARGPYEQYF. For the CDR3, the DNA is TGTGCCAGCAGTTACTCGGCTCGCGGGCCCTACGAGCAGTACTTC.

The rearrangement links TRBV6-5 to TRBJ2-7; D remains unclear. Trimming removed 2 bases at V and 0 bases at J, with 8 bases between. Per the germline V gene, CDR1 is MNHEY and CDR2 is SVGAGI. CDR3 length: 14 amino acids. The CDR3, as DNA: TGTGCCAGCAGTTACGGAGATTTCTCCTACGAGCAGTACTTC. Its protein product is CASSYGDFSYEQYF.

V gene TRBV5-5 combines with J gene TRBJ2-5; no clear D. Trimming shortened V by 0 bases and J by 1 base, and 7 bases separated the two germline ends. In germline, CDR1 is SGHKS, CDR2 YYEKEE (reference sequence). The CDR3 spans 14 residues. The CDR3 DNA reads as TGTGCCAGCAGCTTGGGGTCAGGCCAAGAGACCCAGTACTTC. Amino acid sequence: CASSLGSGQETQYF.

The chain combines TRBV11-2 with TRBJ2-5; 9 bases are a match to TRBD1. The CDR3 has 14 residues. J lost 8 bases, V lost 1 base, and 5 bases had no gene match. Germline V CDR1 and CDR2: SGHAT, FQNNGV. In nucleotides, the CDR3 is TGTGCCAGCAGCTTAGGGGACAGGGAGACCACCCAGTACTTC. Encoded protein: CASSLGDRETTQYF. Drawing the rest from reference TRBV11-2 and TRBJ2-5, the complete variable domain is EAGVAQSPRYKIIEKRQSVAFWCNPISGHATLYWYQQILGQGPKLLIQFQNNGVVDDSQLPKDRFSAERLKGVDSTLKIQPAKLEDSAVYLCASSLGDRETTQYFGPGTRLLVL.